Below, 14 T cell receptor beta chains from the same sample are listed, as sequenced in a study of Ad26.COV2.S vaccination and SARS-CoV-2 variants. Some clones are missing from TCRdb's copy, which holds only in-frame ones; the method was immunoSEQ multiplex PCR. The repertoire holds approximately 360,000 clones, around 82% seen once, with approximately 7.8% in the top ten. This sample's treatment: 19 received Ad26.COV2.S at low or high dose, single or two shots; 5 received placebo; per-sample allocation not given. Vaccine and placebo recipients were sampled on day 63 after the first injection. The source was peripheral blood, collected in a trial of Ad26.COV2.S vaccine versus placebo. These receptors originate from a person between 18 and 65 years old who received the Ad26.COV2.S COVID-19 vaccine or a placebo.

This clone was counted a single time. V and J are TRBV4-1 and TRBJ1-5; 7 bases align to TRBD1. Germline loops: CDR1 MGHRA, CDR2 YSYEKL. After removal of 3 bases from V and 3 bases from J, the junction contained 8 bases not matched to a gene. This CDR3 region has 16 residues. In nucleotides, the CDR3 is TGCGCCAGCAGCCAGGGGGGCGGGACAGTCAATCAGCCCCAGCATTTT. Protein sequence: CASSQGGGTVNQPQHF.

The genes are TRBV5-6 and TRBJ1-3; 8 bases line up with TRBD1. The CDR3 loop spans 15 amino acids. Germline V gives CDR1 SGHDT, CDR2 YYEEEE. The V gene end was trimmed by 5 bases and the J gene end by 6 bases; junction bases not matched to a gene: 10. This CDR3 is CASSFLDRAVNTIYF. The CDR3 bases are TGTGCCAGCAGTTTCCTGGACAGGGCGGTAAACACCATATATTTT.

The chain is built from TRBV7-3 and TRBJ1-1; no clear D gene. Germline V gives CDR1 SGHTA, CDR2 FQGTGA. The CDR3 has 13 amino acids. Trimming stripped 2 bases from V and 3 bases from J, with 7 bases between. CDR3 nucleotides: TGTGCCAGCAGCTTAGCCTCCCACACTGAAGCTTTCTTT. Translation gives CASSLASHTEAFF.

The rearrangement uses TRBV7-9 and TRBJ2-5; 10 bases are a match to TRBD2. The CDR3 extends over 13 amino acids. Germline CDR1 is SEHNR and CDR2 is FQNEAQ (reference sequence). The V segment lost 9 bases and the J segment 5 bases; nucleotides outside the gene matches: 6. As DNA, the CDR3 is TGTGCCAGTAGCGGGGGGCCAGGGGAGACCCAGTACTTC. Protein: CASSGGPGETQYF.

The chain employs TRBV19 and TRBJ1-5; D possibly corresponds to TRBD1 (5 bases). V lost 3 bases, J lost 5 bases, and 11 bases lay in between. The germline V gene has CDR1 LNHDA and CDR2 SQIVND (reference sequence). The CDR3 sequence is 14 residues long. The CDR3 reads CASSIRQFHQPQHF. The CDR3 DNA reads TGTGCCAGTAGTATTAGACAGTTCCATCAGCCCCAGCATTTT.

J is TRBJ1-2 and V is TRBV27; D is perhaps TRBD1 (5 bases). Germline V gives CDR1 MNHEY, CDR2 SMNVEV (reference sequence). The CDR3 contains 16 residues. Trimming pared 6 bases from V and 7 bases from J, leaving 24 bases between. CDR3 nucleotides: TGTGCCAGCAGATCCCCCCGCCCGGGACGTTCCGGTGGCTACACCTTC. Its protein product is CASRSPRPGRSGGYTF.

V usage is TRBV5-5 and J usage is TRBJ2-2; D tentatively reads TRBD1 or TRBD2 (6 bases each). The CDR3 spans 15 residues. The germline V gene has CDR1 SGHKS and CDR2 YYEKEE (reference sequence). V was cut by 4 bases and J by 2 bases, with 12 bases left in between. CDR3 residues: CASSRGETNTGELFF. As DNA, the CDR3 is TGTGCCAGCAGCAGGGGGGAGACCAACACCGGGGAGCTGTTTTTT.

V and J are TRBV5-1 and TRBJ2-3; weak D call: TRBD2 (5 bases). The CDR3 covers 15 residues. CDR1 is SGHRS and CDR2 is YFSETQ in the germline V gene. With 1 base removed from V and 1 base from J, the gap between germline ends came to 10 bases. The CDR3 DNA follows: TGCGCCAGCAGCTTGACTAGGGCAGGCACAGATACGCAGTATTTT. Encoded protein: CASSLTRAGTDTQYF.

V and J are TRBV5-4 and TRBJ1-1; no definite D call. CDR1 and CDR2 from the germline V gene are SGHNT and YYREEE (reference sequence). Trimming left V 1 base short and J 1 base short, with 5 bases between. The CDR3 runs 13 residues. The chain's CDR3 is CASSLHKNTEAFF. The DNA of the CDR3 is TGTGCCAGCAGCTTGCACAAGAACACTGAAGCTTTCTTT. Full variable domain (rest looked up from reference TRBV5-4 and TRBJ1-1): ETGVTQSPTHLIKTRGQQVTLRCSSQSGHNTVSWYQQALGQGPQFIFQYYREEENGRGNFPPRFSGLQFPNYSSELNVNALELDDSALYLCASSLHKNTEAFFGQGTRLTVV.

The chain uses TRBV4-1 and TRBJ2-1, with TRBD2 matching over 11 bases. Germline assignment: CDR1 MGHRA and CDR2 YSYEKL. The V and J ends lost 1 base and 0 bases, in that order; junction bases with no gene match: 14. CDR3 length equals 21 residues. The CDR3 reads CASSQAGNLAGGPSSYNEQFF. The CDR3 DNA follows: TGCGCCAGCAGCCAAGCCGGGAATCTAGCGGGGGGCCCAAGCTCCTACAATGAGCAGTTCTTC.

This rearrangement joins TRBV5-5 to TRBJ2-3; 10 bases map to TRBD1. CDR3 length: 14 amino acids. V shed 3 bases, J shed 3 bases, and the junction held 1 base outside the gene matches. Germline V gives CDR1 SGHKS, CDR2 YYEKEE (reference sequence). This CDR3 is CASSWTGGTDTQYF. CDR3 DNA: TGTGCCAGCAGCTGGACAGGGGGGACAGATACGCAGTATTTT.

J is TRBJ2-4 and V is TRBV7-8, with no clear D. The V end lost 1 base, the J end lost 0 bases, and 13 bases lay between the germline ends. The germline V gene has CDR1 SGHVS and CDR2 FQNEAQ. CDR3 length: 17 amino acids. CDR3: CASSLDSVLLAKNIQYF. CDR3 DNA sequence: TGTGCCAGCAGCTTAGATTCGGTCCTTTTAGCCAAAAACATTCAGTACTTC.

The chain carries TRBV27 and TRBJ1-2; D unresolved. CDR3 size: 15 residues. The germline V and J ends were trimmed by 4 bases and 2 bases, with 14 bases remaining between them. Looked up from germline, CDR1 is MNHEY and CDR2 is SMNVEV (reference sequence). This CDR3 is CASSWSVGPNYGYTF. The CDR3 DNA reads as TGTGCCAGCAGTTGGTCCGTCGGGCCCAACTATGGCTACACCTTC.

The V call is TRBV27, the J call TRBJ2-7; D remains unclear. The CDR3 has 14 amino acids. The V and J ends lost 2 bases and 5 bases respectively, with 13 bases between them. Per germline, CDR1 MNHEY and CDR2 SMNVEV (reference sequence). The CDR3 sequence is CASSLGRWTNEQYF. The CDR3 coding sequence is TGTGCCAGCAGTTTAGGCAGGTGGACCAACGAGCAGTACTTC.